This TCR beta chain was recorded in a study of beta chain features in type 1 diabetes. Whole-study findings and limits: Naive, central memory and Treg TCRB repertoires seemed to resemble each other more closely in patients than they did in healthy donors. Shortening of TCRB CDR3s, moderate but significant, appeared in all four CD4+ subsets of Type 1 diabetes patients.

Each of the sorted populations had a purity greater than 98%. The entirety of the isolated RNA underwent reverse transcription, so expressed TCRB transcripts were sequenced. Roughly 3.4 million reads per sample on average were obtained from naive, central memory and regulatory T cell samples. Generated by immunoSEQ multiplex PCR, the TCRdb table keeps only in-frame clones and is missing some. The sample lists almost 350,000 clones, 9.3% seen once, with about 1% in the top ten. This clone has ten or more counts. What it recognizes is unknown. The J segment lost 14 bases and the V segment lost 1 base, leaving 3 bases of the junction unmatched. The CDR3 sequence is 12 residues long. Per the germline V gene, CDR1 is SGHAT and CDR2 is FQNNGV.

This TCR derives from a man under 40 with type 1 diabetes. Material: central memory CD4+ T cells from blood. The rearrangement links TRBV11-2 to TRBJ2-1; the match to TRBD1 covers 9 bases. CDR3 residues: CASSLAGQGKFF. In DNA form, the CDR3 reads TGTGCCAGCAGCTTAGCAGGACAGGGGAAGTTCTTC.